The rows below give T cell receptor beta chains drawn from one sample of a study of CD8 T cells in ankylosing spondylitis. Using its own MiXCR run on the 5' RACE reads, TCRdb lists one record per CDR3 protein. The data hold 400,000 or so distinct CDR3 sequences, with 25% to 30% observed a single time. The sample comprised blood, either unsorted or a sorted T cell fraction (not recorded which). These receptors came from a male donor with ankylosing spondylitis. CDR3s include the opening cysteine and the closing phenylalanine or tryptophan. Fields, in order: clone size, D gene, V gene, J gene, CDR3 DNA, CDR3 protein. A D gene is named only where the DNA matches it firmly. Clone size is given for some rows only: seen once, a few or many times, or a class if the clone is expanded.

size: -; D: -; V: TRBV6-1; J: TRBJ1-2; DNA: TGTGCCAGCAGCCTGATCTTGGGGGCTAACTATGGCTACACCTTC; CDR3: CASSLILGANYGYTF
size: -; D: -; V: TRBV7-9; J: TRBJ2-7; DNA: TGTGCCAGCAGCTTAGGTAACTGGGGGGACGAGCAGTACTTC; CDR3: CASSLGNWGDEQYF
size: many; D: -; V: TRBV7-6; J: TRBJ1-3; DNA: TGTGCCAGCAGCCTCGGGGATGGAAACACCATATATTTT; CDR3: CASSLGDGNTIYF
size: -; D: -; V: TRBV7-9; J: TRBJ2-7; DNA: TGTGCCAGCAGCCCCGGGCCGAGCTCCTACGAGCAGTACTTC; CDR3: CASSPGPSSYEQYF
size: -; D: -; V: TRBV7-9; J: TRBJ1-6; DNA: TGTGCCAGCAGCTCACCCCCTTCACCCCTCCACTTT; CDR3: CASSSPPSPLHF
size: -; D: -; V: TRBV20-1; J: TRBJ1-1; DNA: TGCAGTAGGTGGCCGGTGAACACTGAAGCTTTCTTT; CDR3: CSRWPVNTEAFF
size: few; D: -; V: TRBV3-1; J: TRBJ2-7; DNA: TGTGCCAGCAGCCAAGGGCCTGGGGGGTTGAGCTCCTACGAGCAGTACTTC; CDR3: CASSQGPGGLSSYEQYF
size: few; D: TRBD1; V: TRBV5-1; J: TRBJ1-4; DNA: TGCGCCAGCAGCTTGATGACAGGGACTAATGAAAAACTGTTTTTT; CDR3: CASSLMTGTNEKLFF
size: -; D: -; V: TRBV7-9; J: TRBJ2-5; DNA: TGTGCCAGCAGCGAAACTAGGCAGGAGACCCAGTACTTC; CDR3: CASSETRQETQYF
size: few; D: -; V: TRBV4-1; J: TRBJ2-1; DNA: TGCGCCAGCAGCCAAGACACAGGGCCCCTCTCCTACAATGAGCAGTTCTTC; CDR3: CASSQDTGPLSYNEQFF
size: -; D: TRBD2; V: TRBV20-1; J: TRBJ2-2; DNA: TGCAGTGCTAGCGCGGCGGGAGGGCCTTTGACCGGGGAGCTGTTTTTT; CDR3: CSASAAGGPLTGELFF
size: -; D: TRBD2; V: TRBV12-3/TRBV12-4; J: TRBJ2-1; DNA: TGTGCCAGCAGTTTCCTTGGGACTAGCGACTACTTCTCCTACAATGAGCAGTTCTTC; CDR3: CASSFLGTSDYFSYNEQFF
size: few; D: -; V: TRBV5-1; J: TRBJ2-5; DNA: TGCGCCAGCAGCTCCTGGGGCTCGGACAAAGAGACCCAGTACTTC; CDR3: CASSSWGSDKETQYF
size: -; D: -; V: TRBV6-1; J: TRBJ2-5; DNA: TGTGCCAGCAGTCCGACGGGACTTGGGGGAGAGACCCAGTACTTC; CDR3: CASSPTGLGGETQYF
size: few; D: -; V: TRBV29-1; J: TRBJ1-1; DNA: TGCAGCGTGTCGAGGGGGTCGAACACTGAAGCTTTCTTT; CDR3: CSVSRGSNTEAFF
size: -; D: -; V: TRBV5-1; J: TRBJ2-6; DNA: TGCGCCAGCAGCTTGGCCTCAGATTCTGGGGCCAACGTCCTGACTTTC; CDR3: CASSLASDSGANVLTF
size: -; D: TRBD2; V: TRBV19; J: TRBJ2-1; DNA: TGTGCCAGTAGTTCCGGACTAGCGGGAGGTCCTTGGAATGAGCAGTTCTTC; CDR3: CASSSGLAGGPWNEQFF
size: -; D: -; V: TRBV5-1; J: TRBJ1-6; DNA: TGCGCCAGCAGCTCGGACAGATCGAATTCACCCCTCCACTTT; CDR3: CASSSDRSNSPLHF
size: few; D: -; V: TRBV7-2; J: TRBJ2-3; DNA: TGTGCCAGCAGTCGTTTATCAGGGAGCACAGATACGCAGTATTTT; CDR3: CASSRLSGSTDTQYF
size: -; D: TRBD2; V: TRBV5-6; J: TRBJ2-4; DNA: TGTGCCAGCAGCCCGACTAGCGGGAGTTGGCAGTACTTC; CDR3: CASSPTSGSWQYF
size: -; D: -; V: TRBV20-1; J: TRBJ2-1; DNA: TGCAGGGCGAGAGCGGGTAGCTCCTACAATGAGCAGTTCTTC; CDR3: CRARAGSSYNEQFF
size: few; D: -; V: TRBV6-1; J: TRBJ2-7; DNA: TGTGCCAGCAGTGAAGGGCGGAACAGCTACGAGCAGTACTTC; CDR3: CASSEGRNSYEQYF
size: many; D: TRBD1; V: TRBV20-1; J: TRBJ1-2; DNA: TGCAGTGCTAGAGATCCAGGGGGCTCCTCTTTCTACACCTTC; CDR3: CSARDPGGSSFYTF
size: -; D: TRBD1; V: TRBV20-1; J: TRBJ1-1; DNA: TGCAGTGCTGGCACCGACAGGGAGAACACTGAAGCTTTCTTT; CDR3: CSAGTDRENTEAFF
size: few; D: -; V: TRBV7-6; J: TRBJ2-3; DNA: TGTGCCAGCAGCTTAGCCCTAGCCACAGATACGCAGTATTTT; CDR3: CASSLALATDTQYF
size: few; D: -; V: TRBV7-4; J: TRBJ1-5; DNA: TGTGCCAGCAGCTTAGCACCGACAGATCAGCCCCAGCATTTT; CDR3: CASSLAPTDQPQHF